A selection of T cell receptor beta chains follows, all from one sample in a study of siplizumab effects on memory and regulatory T cells. Some clones are missing from TCRdb's copy, which holds only in-frame ones; the method was immunoSEQ multiplex PCR. Found here are 45,000 to 60,000 clones, 87% of them singletons; the top ten hold approximately 0.35%. The sample comprised naive CD8+ T cells sorted from blood. These receptor sequences come from a human donor in good health. The CDR3 runs from the conserved cysteine through the conserved F or W. D genes are given only for firm matches. A clone size is listed for some rows: how often the clone was seen (once, few, many), or a class if it is expanded.

d_call,clone_size,v_call,j_call,cdr3_nt,cdr3_aa
.,.,TRBV7-9,TRBJ2-1,TGTGCCAGCAGCGCTTCGATCAGAGATGAGCAGTTCTTC,CASSASIRDEQFF
.,.,TRBV6-5,TRBJ2-7,TGTGCCAGCAGTTCCCCCGGGGTGCGGTACGAGCAGTACTTC,CASSSPGVRYEQYF
.,.,TRBV19,TRBJ2-1,TGTGCCAGTAGTATGTCCAGCCCCTACAATGAGCAGTTCTTC,CASSMSSPYNEQFF
TRBD1,.,TRBV9,TRBJ1-2,TGTGCCAGCAGCCCGGGGACAGGTCATAACTATGGCTACACCTTC,CASSPGTGHNYGYTF
.,.,TRBV7-8,TRBJ2-7,TGTGCCAGCAGCTCAATATACGAGCAGTACTTC,CASSSIYEQYF
.,.,TRBV7-9,TRBJ2-7,TGTGCCAGCAGCGAAGGACCCGGGACACAGTACGAGCAGTACTTC,CASSEGPGTQYEQYF
TRBD2,.,TRBV7-9,TRBJ2-5,TGTGCCAGCAGCTTAGTGCCTAGCGGGAGGAGGGAGACCCAGTACTTC,CASSLVPSGRRETQYF
TRBD1,.,TRBV25-1,TRBJ2-7,TGTGCCAGCAGTGAACGGGACAGGGGAATGGGGGAGCAGTACTTC,CASSERDRGMGEQYF
TRBD2,.,TRBV7-9,TRBJ2-2,TGTGCCAGCAGCTTATGGGCTAGCGGGGGTTCCGGGGAGCTGTTTTTT,CASSLWASGGSGELFF
.,.,TRBV7-9,TRBJ1-5,TGTGCCAGCAGCTTTTTAGGGGGAGAGCAGCCCCAGCATTTT,CASSFLGGEQPQHF
.,.,TRBV27,TRBJ2-7,TGTGCCAGCAGTTTCAGGGTGGGCTACGAGCAGTACTTC,CASSFRVGYEQYF
.,.,TRBV12-5,TRBJ2-2,TGTGCTAGTGGTTCCGCGGGCAGCGGGGAGCTGTTTTTT,CASGSAGSGELFF
.,.,TRBV7-6,TRBJ2-6,TGTGCCAGCAGCTTAGGGGGCTCTGGGGCCAACGTCCTGACTTTC,CASSLGGSGANVLTF
TRBD1,.,TRBV27,TRBJ2-7,TGTGCCAGCAGTTTATCAGCCGGGACAGCGACCTACGAGCAGTACTTC,CASSLSAGTATYEQYF
TRBD1,.,TRBV5-1,TRBJ1-2,TGCGCCAGCAGCTTGGCTACAGCCCTGCCAGGGGGAAATGGCTACACCTTC,CASSLATALPGGNGYTF
.,.,TRBV12-5,TRBJ2-3,TGTGCTAGTGGGGCCCCAGCACTGGAAGATACGCAGTATTTT,CASGAPALEDTQYF
TRBD2,.,TRBV6-4,TRBJ2-1,TGTGCCAGCAGTAGCGGACTAGCGGGGGAATACAATGAGCAGTTCTTC,CASSSGLAGEYNEQFF
.,.,TRBV6-5,TRBJ2-7,TGTGCCAGCAGTTACTCGGGGGGTTTGCCCTACGAGCAGTACTTC,CASSYSGGLPYEQYF
.,.,TRBV5-1,TRBJ1-1,TGCGCCAGCAGCTTAGGACAGACTTTTGAAGCTTTCTTT,CASSLGQTFEAFF
TRBD1,.,TRBV27,TRBJ1-2,TGTGCCAGCAGTTTTCATTTAGGACAGGGGGTAGGCGGCTACACCTTC,CASSFHLGQGVGGYTF
.,.,TRBV2,TRBJ1-1,TGTGCCTATGTGAGGCGCGGTGGAAACACTGAAGCTTTCTTT,CAYVRRGGNTEAFF
.,.,TRBV29-1,TRBJ1-2,TGCAGCGTCCTCCTGGGGCCCAACCAAAACTATGGCTACACCTTC,CSVLLGPNQNYGYTF
TRBD2,once,TRBV9,TRBJ2-7,TGTGCCAGCAGCGTGGACGGGAGTGCGGGAGGGGGCTACGAGCAGTACTTC,CASSVDGSAGGGYEQYF
TRBD2,.,TRBV7-9,TRBJ2-5,TGTGCCAGCAGCTTAGGGACTAGCGGGGAAGAGACCCAGTACTTC,CASSLGTSGEETQYF
.,few,TRBV5-1,TRBJ2-7,TGCGCCAGCAGCTTTACAGGGCTCTCCTACGAGCAGTACTTC,CASSFTGLSYEQYF
.,.,TRBV5-1,TRBJ2-3,TGCGCCAGTGGGTCCGAGACTAGCACAGATACGCAGTATTTT,CASGSETSTDTQYF
.,.,TRBV27,TRBJ2-7,TGTGCCAGCAGTTTATACACATACTCCTACGAGCAGTACTTC,CASSLYTYSYEQYF
.,.,TRBV7-7,TRBJ2-1,TGTGCTAGCAGCTTAGGGAGTGGTGTCAGCTCCTACAATGAGCAGTTCTTC,CASSLGSGVSSYNEQFF
TRBD1,.,TRBV7-9,TRBJ2-2,TGTGCCAGCAGCCTTGGAGCGCCCCGGGACAGAAACACCGGGGAGCTGTTTTTT,CASSLGAPRDRNTGELFF
.,.,TRBV28,TRBJ1-5,TGTGCCAGCACCGAGGTCGGAACGGCTCAGCCCCAGCATTTT,CASTEVGTAQPQHF
TRBD2,.,TRBV27,TRBJ2-7,TGTGCCAGCAGTTGGGGAAGCGGGACGATTTACGAGCAGTACTTC,CASSWGSGTIYEQYF
.,.,TRBV12-5,TRBJ2-1,TGTGCTAGTGGTTTCGCCACTCCTCTACTGGACTCCTTGGGCAATGAGCAGTTCTTC,CASGFATPLLDSLGNEQFF
.,.,TRBV19,TRBJ1-5,TGTGCCAGTACTACCCAAGGGGGGAGCAATCAGCCCCAGCATTTT,CASTTQGGSNQPQHF
.,once,TRBV2,TRBJ1-5,TGTGCCAGCACTAAGGGTCTGGCGGATCAGCCCCAGCATTTT,CASTKGLADQPQHF
TRBD2,.,TRBV7-7,TRBJ2-5,TGTGCCAGCAGCTTCGGGACTAGCGGACAAGAGACCCAGTACTTC,CASSFGTSGQETQYF
.,.,TRBV10-3,TRBJ2-7,TGTGCCATCAGGGACTCCTTCTACGAGCAGTACTTC,CAIRDSFYEQYF
.,.,TRBV7-3,TRBJ2-2,TGTGCCAGCAGCAGTACCGGGGAGCTGTTTTTT,CASSSTGELFF
TRBD1,.,TRBV7-6,TRBJ2-2,TGTGCCAGCAGCCAATCCGCGACAGGGGACTCCACCGGGGAGCTGTTTTTT,CASSQSATGDSTGELFF
TRBD1,.,TRBV6-4,TRBJ1-2,TGTGCCAGCAGAGCCGGGACAGGGGAACATGGCTACACCTTC,CASRAGTGEHGYTF
.,.,TRBV19,TRBJ2-7,TGTGCCAGTAGTATCTCCGCCATAAACGAGCAGTACTTC,CASSISAINEQYF
TRBD2,once,TRBV2,TRBJ2-1,TGTGCCAGCAGGGAGGGGACTAGCTCCTACAATGAGCAGTTCTTC,CASREGTSSYNEQFF
TRBD2,.,TRBV9,TRBJ2-2,TGTGCCAGCAGCCGAGCGGGAGGGAACACCGGGGAGCTGTTTTTT,CASSRAGGNTGELFF
TRBD2,.,TRBV2,TRBJ2-1,TGTGCCAGCAGTGAATTGCCTAGCGGGAGGGCCTATGAGCAGTTCTTC,CASSELPSGRAYEQFF
.,.,TRBV7-9,TRBJ2-1,TGTGCCAGCAACCCGACAGGCTCCCAATACAATGAGCAGTTCTTC,CASNPTGSQYNEQFF
TRBD1,.,TRBV10-2,TRBJ1-2,TGCGCCACCCGGACAGGGGGAAACTATGGCTACACCTTC,CATRTGGNYGYTF
TRBD1,few,TRBV25-1,TRBJ2-1,TGTGCCAGCAGTGCCGGGACAGTCAACAATGAGCAGTTCTTC,CASSAGTVNNEQFF
.,.,TRBV10-3,TRBJ2-5,TGTGCCATCAGTGAGTCGAGGGGGACTTTTCAAGAGACCCAGTACTTC,CAISESRGTFQETQYF
.,.,TRBV14,TRBJ2-7,TGTGCCAGCAGCCTCTCCTACGAGCAGTACTTC,CASSLSYEQYF
.,.,TRBV19,TRBJ1-1,TGTGCCAGTAGTATCGGGGCTGAAGCTTTCTTT,CASSIGAEAFF
.,.,TRBV4-1,TRBJ1-5,TGCGCCAGCAGCCAAGATGGGGGGTTGTTTGGTCAGCCCCAGCATTTT,CASSQDGGLFGQPQHF
.,once,TRBV19,TRBJ1-5,TGTGCCAGCGATGGGACGAGAAATCAGCCCCAGCATTTT,CASDGTRNQPQHF
TRBD2,.,TRBV6-7,TRBJ2-7,TGTGCCAGCAGTTACTCCCCCCCACTAGCGGAGGTCTACGAGCAGTACTTC,CASSYSPPLAEVYEQYF
.,.,TRBV7-9,TRBJ2-7,TGTGCCAGCAGCTCCACAGGGACCTACGAGCAGTACTTC,CASSSTGTYEQYF
.,.,TRBV2,TRBJ1-5,TGTGCCAGCAGGCCGGGTCATAGCAATCAGCCCCAGCATTTT,CASRPGHSNQPQHF
.,.,TRBV11-2,TRBJ2-3,TGTGCCAGCAGCTTTTTGAGTCCCGGGGACCGCACAGATACGCAGTATTTT,CASSFLSPGDRTDTQYF
.,.,TRBV9,TRBJ2-2,TGTGCCAGCAGCGTAGAGATCACCGGGGAGCTGTTTTTT,CASSVEITGELFF
.,.,TRBV7-8,TRBJ2-7,TGTGCCAGCAGCTTATCGTCCAGCTACGAGCAGTACTTC,CASSLSSSYEQYF
TRBD2,.,TRBV4-1,TRBJ2-1,TGCGCCAGCAGCCAGCTAGCGGGAGGGCCCAGCTCCTACAATGAGCAGTTCTTC,CASSQLAGGPSSYNEQFF